Described below is a single T cell receptor (beta chain) sequence and its context. The antigen this receptor binds is unknown. A much more abundant neighbour one base away suggests this may be a read error. Libraries of naive CD8 T cells were generated from roughly 20,000 to 1,000,000 sorted cells, with 10%, 30% or 50% of the purified RNA used. Naive CD8 T cells, defined as CD8+CD4-CCR7+CD45RA+, were FACS-sorted into RLT Plus buffer on a BD FACSAria II. Around 10 TCR copies' worth of Jurkat RNA were spiked into about 20,000-1,100,000 naive CD8 T cell samples to test detection sensitivity. CD8 T cells were enriched with RosetteSep CD8+ T Cell Enrichment Cocktail and Ficoll-Paque, followed by ACK red cell lysis. This sample is drawn from a study of molecular identifiers for immune sequencing clone quantification (dated by TCRdb to the late 2010s). Concerning the study at large: For a replicate experiment, RNA from approximately 20,000 or 100,000 naive CD8 T cells was divided into five aliquots, of which four were sequenced. This methods study used CD8 T cells to benchmark TCR RNA copy counting and molecular-identifier clustering-based TCR repertoire sequencing (MIDCIRS). The paper as a whole reports these results and caveats: Naive libraries contained spiked-in Jurkat TCR RNA (roughly 10 copies' worth), which is not part of the donor repertoire. Spiked-in Jurkat TCR RNA equal to a single cell's worth was reported to be detectable even within 1,100,000 naive CD8 T cells. In CMV-specific effector cells, clones with more than 20 RNA copies contained over 98% of molecules, whereas in naive cells such clones contained under 1% of molecules. The sizes of highly expanded clones could end up underestimated when identical TCR molecules share a barcode. Modeling gave about 3 recovered TCR RNA copies per cell versus around 10 by digital PCR, implying 25% to 30% capture efficiency. When barcode sub-clustering was not used, chimeric consensus sequences inflated TCR diversity, with chimeras reaching as high as 47%.

The CDR3 measures 13 amino acids from cysteine to phenylalanine. The entry retains the CDR3 DNA only, 39 bases that are in frame from base 1. In the germline V gene, CDR1 corresponds to LGHNA and CDR2 to YSLEER. Deletion took 1 base off V and 9 bases off J, with a span of 12 bases between the germline ends. Library method: PCR. Sequencer: NextSeq 500. Bulk TCR libraries were prepared as previously described, using TCR primers listed in Table S5. Total RNA was purified with the Qiagen AllPrep DNA/RNA kit. Reads from multiple sequencing runs of the same library were pooled before analysis. In the authors' own workflow: Reads were retained only if the reads had an exact TCR constant sequence, and the retained reads were trimmed to 150 nt and grouped according to their 12-nt molecular barcodes. Reads in each barcode group were sub-clustered using a 15% Levenshtein threshold, and a quality-weighted consensus sequence was built for each RNA molecule. Non-functional sequences were removed, as were lower-count sequences one edit away from another. Barcode sub-clusters with fewer than 20% of the maximum read count were removed, based on fitting two negative binomial distributions. Starting from the raw public reads, TCRdb applied fastp trimming at Q25, assembled clones with MiXCR and retained in-frame beta chains. Here each entry gathers all rows of one CDR3 protein and keeps the most common genes and DNA. For this entry, the V and J calls and clone size follow TCRdb and not the study's own pipeline. This sample lists over 300,000 distinct CDR3 sequences; roughly a quarter were detected once. Around 0.76% of the sample is held by the ten biggest clonotypes.

The chain is encoded by TRBV4-3 joined to TRBJ2-5; TRBD2 is a weak D gene call, 6 bases matching. The sequencing input was naive CD8+ T cells from blood, with Jurkat cell RNA spiked in. The sample's cell subset or site label, in plain terms: FACS-sorted CD8+CD4-CCR7+CD45RA+ naive T cells. This receptor was obtained from a human donor in good health. Some libraries in this study had Jurkat cell RNA spiked in. The nucleotide sequence reads TGCGCCAGCAGCCAAGCGTGGGGGGAGCCCCAGTACTTC. Translation gives CASSQAWGEPQYF.